This passage covers 27 T cell receptor beta chains from one sample sequenced in a study of T cells in Graves' hyperthyroidism and ophthalmopathy (dated 2019 in TCRdb). The method behind the library was multiplex PCR. The instrument given in TCRdb is Illumina HiSeq 2000. The TCR beta CDR3 regions were amplified from the RNA transcripts. A first-round RT-PCR of the TCR CDR3 used the HTBI primer set with the Qiagen OneStep RT-PCR kit. TCRdb reworked the public reads: Q25 trimming with fastp, MiXCR clone assembly, productive beta chains retained. Here each entry gathers all rows of one CDR3 protein and keeps the most common genes and DNA. The sample profile shows 45,000 or so distinct CDR3 sequences; about half of them were found once. The ten largest account for under 35% of the sample. Sequenced material: peripheral blood or thyroid tissue (not recorded which). The receptors derive from a woman in her forties or fifties with Graves' hyperthyroidism.

This clonotype was found many times. The genes are TRBV20-1 and TRBJ1-5; TRBD1 might be the D (5 bases). Trimming stripped 4 bases from V and 3 bases from J, with 13 bases between. Germline V CDR1 and CDR2: DFQATT, SNEGSKA (reference sequence). This CDR3 region has 14 residues. In DNA form, the CDR3 reads TGCAGTGCTAATCCGGGACGGATCAATCAGCCCCAGCATTTT. This encodes CSANPGRINQPQHF.

The chain links TRBV7-2 to TRBJ1-2, with 9 positions matching TRBD1. The germline CDR1 and CDR2 sequences are SGHTA and FQGNSA. The trim removed 1 base at V and 8 bases at J, leaving 5 bases unmatched. The CDR3 is 14 residues long. The CDR3 coding sequence is TGTGCCAGCAGCTTAGAGACAGGGGGACAAGGCTACACCTTC. This sequence encodes CASSLETGGQGYTF.

The genes are TRBV7-3 and TRBJ2-1; TRBD1 matches 8 bases. The CDR3 extends over 15 amino acids. V dropped 5 bases and J dropped 4; count of bases not matched to a gene: 7. Germline CDR1 reads SGHTA; CDR2 reads FQGTGA. CDR3 sequence reads: CASSLTGGSYNEQFF. The CDR3 DNA sequence: TGTGCCAGCAGCCTCACAGGGGGTTCGTACAATGAGCAGTTCTTC.

In this sample, this clonotype turned up many times. The rearrangement links TRBV7-2 to TRBJ1-6; D gene unclear. The germline V gene has CDR1 SGHTA and CDR2 FQGNSA. V was pared by 1 base and J by 6 bases, with 7 bases between. This CDR3 is 14 amino acids long. The CDR3 DNA follows: TGTGCCAGCAGCTTAGGCCTCACTAATTCACCCCTCCACTTT. It translates to CASSLGLTNSPLHF.

The J gene is TRBJ1-5, the V gene TRBV27; D is uncertain. Germline-derived CDR1 and CDR2 are MNHEY and SMNVEV (reference sequence). V dropped 2 bases and J dropped 4 bases, with 18 bases sitting between them. This CDR3 comprises 17 residues. The CDR3 bases are TGTGCCAGCAGTTTAAAGCCAACACGAGGGTGGAATCAGCCCCAGCATTTT. Its translation: CASSLKPTRGWNQPQHF.

The V gene is TRBV5-6, the J gene TRBJ2-2, with D hard to call. Trimming pared 1 base from V and 6 bases from J, leaving 7 bases between. The germline V gene has CDR1 SGHDT and CDR2 YYEEEE. CDR3 length: 13 amino acids. The CDR3 nucleotides read TGTGCCAGCAGCTTGACAGCTGCCGGGGAGCTGTTTTTT. Translation gives CASSLTAAGELFF.

V gene TRBV11-2 combines with J gene TRBJ2-5; TRBD1 agrees at 9 bases. Trimming took 5 bases from V and 0 from J; bases not matched to a gene: 13. Germline CDR1 and CDR2: SGHAT and FQNNGV. The CDR3 spans 18 residues. This CDR3 reads CASSLYRGLEGYQETQYF. The CDR3 bases are TGTGCCAGCAGCCTTTACAGGGGGCTGGAGGGGTACCAAGAGACCCAGTACTTC.

This clonotype was counted at least ten times. This chain connects TRBV2 to TRBJ1-2, with D perhaps matching TRBD1 (6 bases). Looked up from germline, CDR1 is SNHLY and CDR2 is FYNNEI. This CDR3 has 13 amino acids. The V and J ends lost 4 bases and 5 bases respectively, with 11 bases between them. The CDR3 reads CASSGDQGYGYTF. CDR3 nucleotide sequence: TGTGCCAGCAGTGGCGACCAGGGGTATGGCTACACCTTC.

The sample holds many counts of this clonotype. V usage is TRBV7-3 and J usage is TRBJ1-1; maybe TRBD1 (5 bases). CDR1 and CDR2 from the germline V gene are SGHTA and FQGTGA. Trimming pared 1 base from V and 7 bases from J, leaving 10 bases between. This CDR3 has 13 amino acids. The CDR3 bases are TGTGCCAGCAGCTTAAGGGTCACAGGTGAAGCTTTCTTT. Its protein is CASSLRVTGEAFF.

This clonotype was seen repeatedly, ten times or more. This chain links TRBV18 with TRBJ1-4; D is uncertain. Germline V gene data show CDR1 as KGHSH and CDR2 as LQKENI. The CDR3 contains 15 residues. The V gene lost 5 bases and the J gene lost 7 bases, with 17 bases spanning the gap. CDR3: CASSTGITEGEKLFF. The CDR3 nucleotides are TGTGCCAGCTCAACGGGGATCACAGAGGGTGAAAAACTGTTTTTT.

This clonotype was counted ten times or more. One end of the junction is discordant with germline, which a read error may explain. The chain couples TRBV7-8 to TRBJ2-7; D perhaps matches TRBD2 (6 bases). Germline V CDR1 and CDR2: SGHVS, FQNEAQ. The CDR3 is made up of 14 amino acids. CDR3 DNA sequence: TGTGCCAGCAGCCCCGATAGCGGCCGGTACGAGCAGCACTTC. It specifies CASSPDSGRYEQHF.

By sample share, this clonotype is medium-sized. The rearrangement uses TRBV29-1 and TRBJ1-2, with D tentatively TRBD1 (6 bases). The CDR3 consists of 12 residues. V lost 6 bases to trimming and J lost 6 bases, with 14 bases between them. Germline lookup yields CDR1 SQVTM and CDR2 ANQGSEA. CDR3 sequence reads: CSVITGKDGYTF. The CDR3 DNA reads TGCAGCGTCATAACAGGGAAAGATGGCTACACCTTC.

A note on this clonotype: A read error is possible here, since a much larger clone lies one base away. The chain links TRBV20-1 to TRBJ2-3; D is perhaps TRBD2 (6 bases). Germline V lookup: CDR1 DFQATT, CDR2 SNEGSKA (reference sequence). Between the trimmed V and J ends, which lost 3 bases and 5 bases, there was a span of 15 bases. The CDR3 totals 14 residues. The CDR3: CSASPGERVDTQYF. DNA of the CDR3: TGCAGTGCTAGCCCGGGAGAGCGAGTAGATACGCAGTATTTT.

This chain connects TRBV20-1 to TRBJ2-7; TRBD2 aligns across 13 bases. Unmatched junction bases numbered 3, after V lost 3 bases and J lost 1 base. Germline assignment: CDR1 DFQATT and CDR2 SNEGSKA (reference sequence). This CDR3 has 15 residues. CDR3 amino acids: CSASGTSGTSYEQYF. In DNA, the CDR3 is TGCAGTGCTAGCGGGACTAGCGGGACATCCTACGAGCAGTACTTC.

A remark on this clonotype: Just one base apart from a much larger clone, this may be a read error. The CDR3 nucleotides read TGTGCCAGCAGTTGGGGACGGGGGCAGTGCTTC. This translates into CASSWGRGQCF. V usage is TRBV12-3 or TRBV12-4 and J usage is TRBJ2-7, with D perhaps being TRBD1 or TRBD2 (6 bases each). The length of the CDR3 is 11 residues.

Only a few counts were recorded for this clonotype. The V call is TRBV29-1, the J call TRBJ1-2; a weak D match, TRBD1 (5 bases). V dropped 0 bases and J dropped 6 bases, with 11 bases sitting between them. The CDR3 totals 13 residues. Germline CDR1 and CDR2: SQVTM and ANQGSEA. CDR3 coding DNA: TGCAGCGTTGAAGAAGGCGGGGGGAATGGCTACACCTTC. Protein product: CSVEEGGGNGYTF. Drawing the rest from reference TRBV29-1 and TRBJ1-2, the complete variable domain is SAVISQKPSRDICQRGTSLTIQCQVDSQVTMMFWYRQQPGQSLTLIATANQGSEATYESGFVIDKFPISRPNLTFSTLTVSNMSPEDSSIYLCSVEEGGGNGYTFGSGTRLTVV.

This clonotype was seen once. This chain joins TRBV5-1 and TRBJ1-3, with D perhaps TRBD1 (5 bases). This CDR3 has 13 amino acids. Trimming removed 0 bases at V and 9 bases at J, with 10 bases between. Germline CDR1 SGHRS, CDR2 YFSETQ. CDR3 DNA: TGCGCCAGCAGCTTGGAGGGGTCTCCCACCATATATTTT. Protein sequence: CASSLEGSPTIYF.

This clonotype was found many times. A junction end diverges from the germline sequence, so it may reflect a read error. V usage is TRBV7-3 and J usage is TRBJ2-6, with 7 bases identical to TRBD1. The germline CDR1 and CDR2 sequences are SGHTA and FQGTGA. The CDR3 runs 13 residues. CDR3 region: CASSPQGVGTEAF. CDR3 in DNA: TGTGCCAGCAGCCCCCAGGGGGTGGGCACTGAAGCTTTC.

The V call is TRBV25-1, the J call TRBJ1-6, with 8 bases fitting TRBD1. This CDR3 is 15 amino acids long. CDR1 is MGHDK, CDR2 SYGVNS, per germline. J was trimmed by 7 bases and V by 4 bases; bases with no gene match: 6. The CDR3 is CASSAWTGRNSPLHF. The CDR3 DNA reads TGTGCCAGCAGTGCTTGGACAGGGCGGAATTCACCCCTCCACTTT.

By share, this clonotype counts as medium-sized (0.01 to 0.1%). The DNA for the CDR3 is TGTGCCAGCATTGTGCAAGGGACTAAACATGCCTACGAGCAGTACTTC. This encodes CASIVQGTKHAYEQYF. The chain has TRBV2 and TRBJ2-7; 7 bases fit TRBD2. With V trimmed by 7 bases and J by 2 bases, 14 bases remained unmatched. This CDR3 comprises 16 residues. Germline CDR1 SNHLY, CDR2 FYNNEI.

The chain combines TRBV11-1 with TRBJ2-6; 9 nucleotides match TRBD1. This CDR3 region has 18 residues. V shed 1 base and J 0 bases; nucleotides not matched to a gene: 4. Germline CDR1 SGHAT, CDR2 FQDESV (reference sequence). The chain's CDR3 is CASSLDWGQGSGANVLTF. The DNA for the CDR3 is TGTGCCAGCAGCTTAGATTGGGGACAGGGCTCTGGGGCCAACGTCCTGACTTTC.

The DNA of the CDR3 is TGTGCCAGCAGTGACGTCTCAGGGGCCAATAGCAATCAGCCCCAGCATTTT. Its protein product is CASSDVSGANSNQPQHF. The chain combines TRBV2 with TRBJ1-5; perhaps TRBD1 as D (6 bases). CDR3 size: 17 residues. Deletions cut 3 bases from V and 0 bases from J, with 15 bases between. Germline V gives CDR1 SNHLY, CDR2 FYNNEI.

This clonotype was detected once. V gene TRBV7-2 combines with J gene TRBJ1-1, with D uncertain. This CDR3 spans 14 amino acids. Deletions cut 2 bases from V and 1 base from J, with 8 bases between. Germline V gene sequence: CDR1 SGHTA, CDR2 FQGNSA. The CDR3 DNA sequence: TGTGCCAGCAGCTTATTTAAGGGGAACACTGAAGCTTTCTTT. Translating it yields CASSLFKGNTEAFF. The full variable domain, completed using reference TRBV7-2 and TRBJ1-1, is GAGVSQSPSNKVTEKGKDVELRCDPISGHTALYWYRQSLGQGLEFLIYFQGNSAPDKSGLPSDRFSAERTGGSVSTLTIQRTQQEDSAVYLCASSLFKGNTEAFFGQGTRLTVV.

The CDR3 reads CSLDGDSANYGYTF. The CDR3 DNA reads TGCAGCTTAGATGGGGATTCAGCTAACTATGGCTACACCTTC. The J gene is TRBJ1-2, the V gene TRBV29-1; the D is unclear. Germline CDR1 is SQVTM and CDR2 is ANQGSEA. The length of the CDR3 is 14 residues. The V gene lost 8 bases and the J gene lost 0 bases, with 16 bases spanning the gap.

This clonotype appeared once. V and J are TRBV15 and TRBJ2-1; D possibly corresponds to TRBD2 (6 bases). The germline V gene has CDR1 LNHNV and CDR2 YYDKDF (reference sequence). The V and J ends lost 6 bases and 10 bases respectively, with 13 bases between them. The CDR3 spans 12 residues. The chain's CDR3 is CATRAGPGEQFF. The CDR3 DNA reads as TGTGCCACCAGGGCGGGGCCGGGGGAGCAGTTCTTC. Full variable domain (rest looked up from reference TRBV15 and TRBJ2-1): DAMVIQNPRYQVTQFGKPVTLSCSQTLNHNVMYWYQQKSSQAPKLLFHYYDKDFNNEADTPDNFQSRRPNTSFCFLDIRSPGLGDTAMYLCATRAGPGEQFFGPGTRLTVL.

This clonotype is labeled as medium-sized. This chain links TRBV20-1 with TRBJ2-7; D unresolved. V lost 5 bases to trimming and J lost 2 bases, with 13 bases between them. Germline V lookup: CDR1 DFQATT, CDR2 SNEGSKA (reference sequence). The CDR3 covers 13 residues. CDR3 region: CSAPSVVTYEQYF. The CDR3 DNA sequence: TGCAGTGCTCCGTCGGTCGTAACCTACGAGCAGTACTTC.

This clonotype was detected ten times or more. The CDR3 here is CASSQDVRGGGYTF. As DNA, the CDR3 is TGCGCCAGCAGCCAAGATGTCAGGGGTGGGGGCTACACCTTC. The V gene is TRBV4-3, the J gene TRBJ1-2; tentative D call: TRBD1 (6 bases). This CDR3 region has 14 residues. With 0 bases removed from V and 8 bases from J, the gap between germline ends came to 13 bases. Germline V gene data show CDR1 as LGHNA and CDR2 as YSLEER.